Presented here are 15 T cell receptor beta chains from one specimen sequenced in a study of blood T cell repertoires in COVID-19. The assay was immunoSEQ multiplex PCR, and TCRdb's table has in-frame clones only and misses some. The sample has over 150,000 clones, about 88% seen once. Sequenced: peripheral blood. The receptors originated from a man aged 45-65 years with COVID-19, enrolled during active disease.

In DNA, the CDR3 is TGTGCCATCAGTGAGTCGACAGGGGGCTTACATGGCTACACCTTC. Translation: CAISESTGGLHGYTF. The gene calls are TRBV10-3 and TRBJ1-2; 10 nucleotides match TRBD1. CDR1 ENHRY and CDR2 SYGVKD come from the germline V gene. This CDR3 is built from 15 residues. Trimming took 0 bases from V and 6 from J; bases not matched to a gene: 4.

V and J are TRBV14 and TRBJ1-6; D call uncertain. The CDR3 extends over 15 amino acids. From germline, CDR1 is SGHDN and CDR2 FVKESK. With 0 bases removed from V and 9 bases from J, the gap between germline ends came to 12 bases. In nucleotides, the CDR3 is TGTGCCAGCAGCCAAGATCCTGCAGGACTTTCACCCCTCCACTTT. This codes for CASSQDPAGLSPLHF. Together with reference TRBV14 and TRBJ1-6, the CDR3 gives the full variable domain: EAGVTQFPSHSVIEKGQTVTLRCDPISGHDNLYWYRRVMGKEIKFLLHFVKESKQDESGMPNNRFLAERTGGTYSTLKVQPAELEDSGVYFCASSQDPAGLSPLHFGNGTRLTVT.

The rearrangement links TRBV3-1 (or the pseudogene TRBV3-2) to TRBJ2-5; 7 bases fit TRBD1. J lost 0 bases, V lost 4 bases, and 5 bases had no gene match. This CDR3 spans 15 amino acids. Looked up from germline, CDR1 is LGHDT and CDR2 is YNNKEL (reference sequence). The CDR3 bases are TGTGCCAGCAGCCCGGGACAGAAGTACCAAGAGACCCAGTACTTC. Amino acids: CASSPGQKYQETQYF.

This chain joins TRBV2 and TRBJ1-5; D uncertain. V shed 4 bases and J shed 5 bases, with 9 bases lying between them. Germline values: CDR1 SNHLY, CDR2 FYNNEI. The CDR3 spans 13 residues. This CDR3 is CASSAAGYQPQHF. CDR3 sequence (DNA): TGTGCCAGCAGTGCGGCGGGGTATCAGCCCCAGCATTTT.

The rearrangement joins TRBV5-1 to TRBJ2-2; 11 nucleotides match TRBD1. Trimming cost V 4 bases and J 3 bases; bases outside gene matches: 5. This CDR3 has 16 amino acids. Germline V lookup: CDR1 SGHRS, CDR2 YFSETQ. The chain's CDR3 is CASSNGQGAHTGELFF. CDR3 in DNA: TGCGCCAGCAGCAATGGACAGGGGGCGCACACCGGGGAGCTGTTTTTT.

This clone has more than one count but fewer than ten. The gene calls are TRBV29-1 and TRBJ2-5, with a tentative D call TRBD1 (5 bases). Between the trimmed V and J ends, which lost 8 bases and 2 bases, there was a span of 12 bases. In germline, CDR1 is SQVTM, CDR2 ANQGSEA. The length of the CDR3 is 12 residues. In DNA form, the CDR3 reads TGCAGCACGAGACAGTTACAAGAGACCCAGTACTTC. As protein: CSTRQLQETQYF.

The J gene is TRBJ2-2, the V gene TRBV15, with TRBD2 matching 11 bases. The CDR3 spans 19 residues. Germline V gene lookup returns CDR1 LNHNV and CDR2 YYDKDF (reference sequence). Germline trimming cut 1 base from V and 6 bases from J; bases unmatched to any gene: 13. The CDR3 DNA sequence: TGTGCCACCAGCAGAGTGGTGGATAGCGGGAGGGCCAGGGCCGGGGAGCTGTTTTTT. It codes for CATSRVVDSGRARAGELFF.

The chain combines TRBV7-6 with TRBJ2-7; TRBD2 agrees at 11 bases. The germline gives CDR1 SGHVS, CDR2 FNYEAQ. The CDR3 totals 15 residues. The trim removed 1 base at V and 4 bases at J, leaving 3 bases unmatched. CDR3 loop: CASSLGSGGAYEQYF. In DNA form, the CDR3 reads TGTGCCAGCAGCTTAGGTAGCGGGGGGGCTTACGAGCAGTACTTC.

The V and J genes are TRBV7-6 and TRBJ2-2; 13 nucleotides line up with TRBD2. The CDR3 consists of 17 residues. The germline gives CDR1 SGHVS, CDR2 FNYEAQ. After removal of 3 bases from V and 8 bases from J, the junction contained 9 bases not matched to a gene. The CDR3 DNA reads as TGTGCCAGCAGCTTCAGTGGACTAGCGGGAGATAAAGGGGAGCTGTTTTTT. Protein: CASSFSGLAGDKGELFF. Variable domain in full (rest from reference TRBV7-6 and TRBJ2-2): GAGVSQSPRYKVTKRGQDVALRCDPISGHVSLYWYRQALGQGPEFLTYFNYEAQQDKSGLPNDRFSAERPEGSISTLTIQRTEQRDSAMYRCASSFSGLAGDKGELFFGEGSRLTVL.

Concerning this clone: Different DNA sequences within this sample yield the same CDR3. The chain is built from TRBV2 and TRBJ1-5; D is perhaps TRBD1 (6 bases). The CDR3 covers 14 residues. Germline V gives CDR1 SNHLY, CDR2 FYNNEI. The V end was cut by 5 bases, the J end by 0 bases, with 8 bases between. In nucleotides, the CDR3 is TGTGCCAGCAGTCGGACAGATAGCAATCAGCCCCAGCATTTT. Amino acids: CASSRTDSNQPQHF. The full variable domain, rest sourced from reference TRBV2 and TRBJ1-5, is EPEVTQTPSHQVTQMGQEVILRCVPISNHLYFYWYRQILGQKVEFLVSFYNNEISEKSEIFDDQFSVERPDGSNFTLKIRSTKLEDSAMYFCASSRTDSNQPQHFGDGTRLSIL.

CDR3 DNA sequence: TGCGCCAGCGGACTAGCGGGCCTCACAGATACGCAGTATTTT. Translating it yields CASGLAGLTDTQYF. V gene TRBV5-1 combines with J gene TRBJ2-3; 11 nucleotides match TRBD2. J was trimmed by 2 bases and V by 7 bases; bases with no gene match: 3. The V gene's germline CDR1 is SGHRS and CDR2 YFSETQ. There are 14 residues in the CDR3.

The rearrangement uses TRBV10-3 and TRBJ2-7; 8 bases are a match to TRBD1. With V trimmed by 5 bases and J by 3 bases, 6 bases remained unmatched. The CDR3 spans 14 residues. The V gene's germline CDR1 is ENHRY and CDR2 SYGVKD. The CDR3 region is CAISLGQGYYEQYF. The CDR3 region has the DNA TGTGCCATCAGTTTAGGACAGGGATACTACGAGCAGTACTTC.

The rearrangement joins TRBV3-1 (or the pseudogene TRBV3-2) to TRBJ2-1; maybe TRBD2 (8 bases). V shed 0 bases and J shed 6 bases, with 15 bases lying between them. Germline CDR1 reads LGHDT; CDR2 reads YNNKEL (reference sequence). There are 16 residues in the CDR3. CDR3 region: CASSQDAGGTSNEQFF. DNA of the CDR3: TGTGCCAGCAGCCAAGATGCAGGGGGGACTAGCAATGAGCAGTTCTTC.

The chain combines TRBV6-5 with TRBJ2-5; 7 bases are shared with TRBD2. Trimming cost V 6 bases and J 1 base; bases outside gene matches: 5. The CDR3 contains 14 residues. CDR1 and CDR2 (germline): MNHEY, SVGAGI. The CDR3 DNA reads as TGTGCCAGCAGCCCGGGGGGAATCCAAGAGACCCAGTACTTC. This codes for CASSPGGIQETQYF.

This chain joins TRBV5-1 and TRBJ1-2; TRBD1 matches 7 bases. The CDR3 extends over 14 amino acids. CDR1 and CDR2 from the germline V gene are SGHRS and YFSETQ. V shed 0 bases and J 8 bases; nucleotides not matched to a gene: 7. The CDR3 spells CASSLGQGGKGYTF. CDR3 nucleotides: TGCGCCAGCAGCTTGGGACAGGGTGGAAAGGGCTACACCTTC.